Here is one T cell receptor (beta chain) with its context. Its antigen is as yet unknown. Each cDNA held unique molecular identifiers, and template switching gave it a universal primer site. One entry per CDR3 protein, called by TCRdb with MiXCR from the 5' RACE reads. The repertoire holds just over 500,000 distinct CDR3 sequences, with 20% to 25% as singletons. CDR3 length: 14 residues. Per germline, CDR1 ENHRY and CDR2 SYGVKD. V lost 10 bases and J lost 4, with 14 bases in between. The data derive from a study of identical twins. Notes on the study in general: Out-of-frame alpha sequences that twins shared showed excess low generation probability.

The sample was also reused in another study, on T cells expressing NK-cell markers. That source adds: In a group of five to seven donors, dominant NKG2C+ clonotypes represented 1.0-7.0% of CD8+ T cells. These clonotypes also led the CD3+CD56-NKG2C+ fraction in a handful of donors.

Sequencing was carried out using CD4+ T cells sorted from blood. The TCR was taken from a woman aged 18-29 years in good health. The chain uses TRBV10-3 and TRBJ2-6; tentative D call: TRBD1 (5 bases). CDR3 nucleotide sequence: TGTGCCAGCCAAGGGGTTAGCGGGGCCAACGTCCTGACTTTC. This gives the protein CASQGVSGANVLTF.